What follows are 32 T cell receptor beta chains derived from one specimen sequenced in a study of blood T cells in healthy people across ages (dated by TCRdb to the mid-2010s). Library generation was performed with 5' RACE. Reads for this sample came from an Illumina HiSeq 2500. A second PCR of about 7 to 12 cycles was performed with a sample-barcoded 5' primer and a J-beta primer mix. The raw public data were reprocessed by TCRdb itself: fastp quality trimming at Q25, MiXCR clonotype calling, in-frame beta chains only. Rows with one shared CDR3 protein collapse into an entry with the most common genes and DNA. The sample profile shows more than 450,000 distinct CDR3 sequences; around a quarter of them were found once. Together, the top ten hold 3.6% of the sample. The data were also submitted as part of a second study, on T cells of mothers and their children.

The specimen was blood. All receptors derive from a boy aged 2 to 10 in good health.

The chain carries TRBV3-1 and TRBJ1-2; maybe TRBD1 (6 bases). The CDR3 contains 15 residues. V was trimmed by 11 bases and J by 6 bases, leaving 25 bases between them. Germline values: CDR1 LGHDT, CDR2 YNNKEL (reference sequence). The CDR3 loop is CAASSAGAGLNGYTF. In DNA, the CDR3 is TGTGCCGCTTCTTCCGCGGGGGCAGGGTTAAATGGCTACACCTTC.

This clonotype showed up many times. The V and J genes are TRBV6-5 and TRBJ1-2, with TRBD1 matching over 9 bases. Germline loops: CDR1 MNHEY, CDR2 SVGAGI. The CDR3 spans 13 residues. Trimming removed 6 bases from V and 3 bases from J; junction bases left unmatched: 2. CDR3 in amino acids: CASSRDRDYGYTF. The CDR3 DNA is TGTGCCAGCAGCCGGGACAGGGACTATGGCTACACCTTC.

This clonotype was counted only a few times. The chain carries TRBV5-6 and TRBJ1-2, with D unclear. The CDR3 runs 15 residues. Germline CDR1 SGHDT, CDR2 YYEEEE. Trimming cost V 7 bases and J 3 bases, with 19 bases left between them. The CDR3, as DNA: TGTGCCAGCTCACGGGCCGGCCGTGGGGACTATGGCTACACCTTC. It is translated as CASSRAGRGDYGYTF.

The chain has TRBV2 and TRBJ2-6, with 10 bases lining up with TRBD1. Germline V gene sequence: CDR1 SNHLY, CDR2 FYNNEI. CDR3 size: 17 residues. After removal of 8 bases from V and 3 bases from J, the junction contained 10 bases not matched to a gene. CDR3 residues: CASGLDRGWNGANVLTF. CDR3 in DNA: TGTGCCAGCGGTTTGGACAGGGGGTGGAATGGGGCCAACGTCCTGACTTTC.

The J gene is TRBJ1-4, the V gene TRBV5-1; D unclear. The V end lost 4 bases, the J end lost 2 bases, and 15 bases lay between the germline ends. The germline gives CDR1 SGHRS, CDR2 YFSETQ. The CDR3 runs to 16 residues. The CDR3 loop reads CASSPLPGSTNEKLFF. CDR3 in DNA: TGCGCCAGCAGCCCCCTCCCGGGGAGTACTAATGAAAAACTGTTTTTT.

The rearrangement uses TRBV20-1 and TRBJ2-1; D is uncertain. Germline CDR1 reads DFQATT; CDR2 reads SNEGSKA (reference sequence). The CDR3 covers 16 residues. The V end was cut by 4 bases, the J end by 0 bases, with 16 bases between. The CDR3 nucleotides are TGCAGTGCTATCTCCCTCCGGGCCAGCTCCTACAATGAGCAGTTCTTC. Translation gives CSAISLRASSYNEQFF.

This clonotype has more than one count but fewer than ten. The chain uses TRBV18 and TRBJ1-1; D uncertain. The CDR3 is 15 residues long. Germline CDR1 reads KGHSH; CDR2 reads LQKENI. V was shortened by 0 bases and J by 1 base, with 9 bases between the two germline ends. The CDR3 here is CASSPPGWENTEAFF. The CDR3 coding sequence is TGTGCCAGCTCACCACCGGGGTGGGAGAACACTGAAGCTTTCTTT.

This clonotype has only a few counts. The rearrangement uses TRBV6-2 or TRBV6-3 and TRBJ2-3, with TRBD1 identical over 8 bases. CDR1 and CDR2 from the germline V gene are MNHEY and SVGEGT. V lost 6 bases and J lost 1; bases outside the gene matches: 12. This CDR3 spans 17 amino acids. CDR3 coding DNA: TGTGCCAGCAGCCGTCTACGACCGGGACAGGGCACAGATACGCAGTATTTT. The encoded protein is CASSRLRPGQGTDTQYF.

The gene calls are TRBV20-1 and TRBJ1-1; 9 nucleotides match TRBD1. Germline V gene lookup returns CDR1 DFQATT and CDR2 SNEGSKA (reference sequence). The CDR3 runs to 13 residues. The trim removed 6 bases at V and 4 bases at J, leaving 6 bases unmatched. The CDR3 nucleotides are TGCAGTGCCATAGACAGGGGGACCACTGAAGCTTTCTTT. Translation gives CSAIDRGTTEAFF.

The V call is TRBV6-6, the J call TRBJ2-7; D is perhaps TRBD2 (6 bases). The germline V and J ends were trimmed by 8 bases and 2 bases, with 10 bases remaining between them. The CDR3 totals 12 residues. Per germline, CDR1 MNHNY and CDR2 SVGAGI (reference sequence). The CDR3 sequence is CASGGVAYEQYF. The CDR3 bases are TGTGCCAGCGGAGGGGTTGCCTACGAGCAGTACTTC.

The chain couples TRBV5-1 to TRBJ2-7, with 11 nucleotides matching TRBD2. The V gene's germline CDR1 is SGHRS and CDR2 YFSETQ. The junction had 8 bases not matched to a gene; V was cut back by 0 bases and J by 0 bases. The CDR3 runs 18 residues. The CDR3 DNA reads TGCGCCAGCAGCTTGGACTGGGGACTAGCGGAGACCTCCTACGAGCAGTACTTC. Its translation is CASSLDWGLAETSYEQYF.

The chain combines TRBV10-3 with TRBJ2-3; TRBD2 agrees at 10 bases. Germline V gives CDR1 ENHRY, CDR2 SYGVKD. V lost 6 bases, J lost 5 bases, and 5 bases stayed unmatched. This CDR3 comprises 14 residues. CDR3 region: CAIRSSGSEDTQYF. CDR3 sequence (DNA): TGTGCCATCAGATCTAGCGGGAGTGAAGATACGCAGTATTTT.

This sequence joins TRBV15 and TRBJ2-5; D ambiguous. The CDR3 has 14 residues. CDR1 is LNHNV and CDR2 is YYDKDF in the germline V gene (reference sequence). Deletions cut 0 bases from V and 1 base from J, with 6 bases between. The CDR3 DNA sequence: TGTGCCACCAGCAGAGATCTGGGCCAAGAGACCCAGTACTTC. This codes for CATSRDLGQETQYF.

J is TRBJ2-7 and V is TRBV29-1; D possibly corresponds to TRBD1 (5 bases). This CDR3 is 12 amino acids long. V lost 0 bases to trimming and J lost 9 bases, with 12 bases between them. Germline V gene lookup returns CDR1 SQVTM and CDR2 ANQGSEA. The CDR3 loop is CSVEDQGIGQYF. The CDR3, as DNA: TGCAGCGTTGAAGATCAGGGCATTGGGCAGTACTTC.

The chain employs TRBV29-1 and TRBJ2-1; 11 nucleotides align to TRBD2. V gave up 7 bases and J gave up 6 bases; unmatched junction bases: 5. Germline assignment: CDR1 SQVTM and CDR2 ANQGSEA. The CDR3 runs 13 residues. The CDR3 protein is CSGGLAGINEQFF. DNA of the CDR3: TGCAGCGGCGGACTAGCGGGTATCAATGAGCAGTTCTTC.

CDR3: CASGVSGVTYNEQFF. The CDR3 DNA sequence: TGTGCCAGCGGCGTTAGCGGGGTCACCTACAATGAGCAGTTCTTC. This chain uses TRBV12-3 or TRBV12-4 with TRBJ2-1; TRBD2 aligns across 8 bases. Germline trimming cut 8 bases from V and 2 bases from J; bases unmatched to any gene: 8. The CDR3 runs 15 residues.

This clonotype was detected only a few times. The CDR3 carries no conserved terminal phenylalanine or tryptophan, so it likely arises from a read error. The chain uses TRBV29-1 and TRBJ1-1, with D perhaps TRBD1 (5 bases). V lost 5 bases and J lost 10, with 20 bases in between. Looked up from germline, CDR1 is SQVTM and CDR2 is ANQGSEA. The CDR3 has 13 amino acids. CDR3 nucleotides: TGCAGCGTTATCCCGGGGCCGAGGATTGGAGCTTTCTCT. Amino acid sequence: CSVIPGPRIGAFS.

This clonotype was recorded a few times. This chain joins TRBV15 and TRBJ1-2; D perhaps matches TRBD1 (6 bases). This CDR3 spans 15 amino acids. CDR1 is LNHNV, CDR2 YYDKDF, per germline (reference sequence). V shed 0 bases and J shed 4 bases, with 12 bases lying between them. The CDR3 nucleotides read TGTGCCACCAGCAGAGATCGGACAGCCGCCTATGGCTACACCTTC. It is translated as CATSRDRTAAYGYTF.

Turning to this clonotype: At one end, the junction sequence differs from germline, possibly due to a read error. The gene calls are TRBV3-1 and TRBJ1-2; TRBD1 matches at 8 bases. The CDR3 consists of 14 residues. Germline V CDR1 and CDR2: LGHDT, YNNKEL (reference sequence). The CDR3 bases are TGTGTCAGCAGCCCGGACAGGGCAATCTATGGCTACACCTTC. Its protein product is CVSSPDRAIYGYTF.

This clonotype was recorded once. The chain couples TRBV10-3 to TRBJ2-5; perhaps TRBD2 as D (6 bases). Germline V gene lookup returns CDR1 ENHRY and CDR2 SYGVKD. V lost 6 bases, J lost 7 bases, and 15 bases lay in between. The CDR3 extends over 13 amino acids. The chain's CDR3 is CAISGGTGGTQYF. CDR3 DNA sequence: TGTGCCATCAGCGGAGGGACGGGTGGGACCCAGTACTTC.

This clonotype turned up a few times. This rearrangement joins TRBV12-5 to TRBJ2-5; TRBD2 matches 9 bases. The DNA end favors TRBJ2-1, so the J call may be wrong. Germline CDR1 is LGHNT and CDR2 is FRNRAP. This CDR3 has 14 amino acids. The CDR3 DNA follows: TGTGCTAGCCTCTCCCAGCGGGGGGTTAGTGAGCAGTTCTTC. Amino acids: CASLSQRGVSEQFF.

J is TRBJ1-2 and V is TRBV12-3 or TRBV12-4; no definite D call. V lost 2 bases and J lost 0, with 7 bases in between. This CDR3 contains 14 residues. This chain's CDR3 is CASSLWESNYGYTF. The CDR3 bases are TGTGCCAGCAGTTTATGGGAATCTAACTATGGCTACACCTTC.

The CDR3 DNA follows: TGTGCCAGCAGCTTCACCGACAGGGGAGATACGCAGTATTTT. This translates into CASSFTDRGDTQYF. The chain has TRBV7-9 and TRBJ2-3; 8 bases align to TRBD1. J was trimmed by 5 bases and V by 3 bases; bases with no gene match: 4. Germline V CDR1 and CDR2: SEHNR, FQNEAQ (reference sequence). This CDR3 has 14 amino acids.

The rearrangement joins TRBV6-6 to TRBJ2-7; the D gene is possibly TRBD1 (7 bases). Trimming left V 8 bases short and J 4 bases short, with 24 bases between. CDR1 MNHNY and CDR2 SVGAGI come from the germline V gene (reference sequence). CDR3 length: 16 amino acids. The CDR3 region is CASWVGPGRGDYEQYF. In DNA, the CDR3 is TGTGCCAGCTGGGTGGGGCCTGGCAGGGGGGATTACGAGCAGTACTTC.

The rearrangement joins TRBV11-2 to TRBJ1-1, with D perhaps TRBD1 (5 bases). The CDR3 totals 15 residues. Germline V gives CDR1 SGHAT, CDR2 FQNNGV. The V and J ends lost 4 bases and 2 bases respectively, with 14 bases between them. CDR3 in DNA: TGTGCCAGCAGCTCCGTCGGGGGTACTAACACTGAAGCTTTCTTT. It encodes CASSSVGGTNTEAFF.

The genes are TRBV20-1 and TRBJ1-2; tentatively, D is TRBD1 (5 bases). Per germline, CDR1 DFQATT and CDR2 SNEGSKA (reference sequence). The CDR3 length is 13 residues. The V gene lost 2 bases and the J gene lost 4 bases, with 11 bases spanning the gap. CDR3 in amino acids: CSARQGIGYGYTF. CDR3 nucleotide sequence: TGCAGTGCTAGACAGGGAATAGGCTATGGCTACACCTTC.

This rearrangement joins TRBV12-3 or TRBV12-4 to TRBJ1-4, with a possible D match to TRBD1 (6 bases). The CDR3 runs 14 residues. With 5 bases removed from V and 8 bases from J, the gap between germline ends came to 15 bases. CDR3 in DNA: TGTGCCAGCAGTGGACAGCGAGGTTGGGAAAAACTGTTTTTT. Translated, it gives CASSGQRGWEKLFF.

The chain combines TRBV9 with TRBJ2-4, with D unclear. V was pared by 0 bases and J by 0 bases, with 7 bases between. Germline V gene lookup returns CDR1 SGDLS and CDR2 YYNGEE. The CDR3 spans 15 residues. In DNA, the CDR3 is TGTGCCAGCAGCGTAGATGTACTAGCCAAAAACATTCAGTACTTC. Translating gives CASSVDVLAKNIQYF. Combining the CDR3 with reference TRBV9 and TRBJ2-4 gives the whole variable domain DSGVTQTPKHLITATGQRVTLRCSPRSGDLSVYWYQQSLDQGLQFLIQYYNGEERAKGNILERFSAQQFPDLHSELNLSSLELGDSALYFCASSVDVLAKNIQYFGAGTRLSVL.

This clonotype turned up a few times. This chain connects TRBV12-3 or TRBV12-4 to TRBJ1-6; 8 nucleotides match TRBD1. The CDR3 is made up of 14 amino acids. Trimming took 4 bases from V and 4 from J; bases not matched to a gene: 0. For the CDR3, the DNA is TGTGCCAGCAGTTGGACAGGGTATAATTCACCCCTCCACTTT. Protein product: CASSWTGYNSPLHF.

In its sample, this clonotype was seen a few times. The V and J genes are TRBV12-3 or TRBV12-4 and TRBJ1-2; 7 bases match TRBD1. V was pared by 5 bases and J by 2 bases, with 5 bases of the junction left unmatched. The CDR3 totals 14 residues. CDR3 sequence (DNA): TGTGCCAGCAGTCCCGAGACAGGGAACTATGGCTACACCTTC. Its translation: CASSPETGNYGYTF.

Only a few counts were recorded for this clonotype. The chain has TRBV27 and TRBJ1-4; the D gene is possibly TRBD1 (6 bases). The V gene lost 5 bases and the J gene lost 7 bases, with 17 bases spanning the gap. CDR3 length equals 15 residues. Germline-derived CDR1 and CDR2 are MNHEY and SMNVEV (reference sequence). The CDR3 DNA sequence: TGTGCCAGCAGTCCTCGGGGGCCGGGGGGTGAAAAACTGTTTTTT. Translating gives CASSPRGPGGEKLFF.

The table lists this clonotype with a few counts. The CDR3 nucleotides read TGTGCCAGTAGGTCGAGCGGGAGAGAGACCCAGTACTTC. It is translated as CASRSSGRETQYF. The chain employs TRBV27 and TRBJ2-5, with 8 bases identical to TRBD2. Germline values: CDR1 MNHEY, CDR2 SMNVEV (reference sequence). The CDR3 is 13 amino acids. The ends lost 9 bases at V and 4 bases at J; junction bases unmatched: 7.